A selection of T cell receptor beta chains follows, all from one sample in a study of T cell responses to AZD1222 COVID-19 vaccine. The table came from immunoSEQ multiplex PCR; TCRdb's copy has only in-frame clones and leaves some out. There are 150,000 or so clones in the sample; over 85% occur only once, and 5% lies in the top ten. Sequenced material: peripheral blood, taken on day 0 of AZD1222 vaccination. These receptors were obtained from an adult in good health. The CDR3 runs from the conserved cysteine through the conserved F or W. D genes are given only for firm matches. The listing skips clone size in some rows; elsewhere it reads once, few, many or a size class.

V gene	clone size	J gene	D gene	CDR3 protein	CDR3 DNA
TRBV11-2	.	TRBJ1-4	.	CASSLVGEKLFF	TGTGCCAGCAGCTTAGTCGGCGAAAAACTGTTTTTT
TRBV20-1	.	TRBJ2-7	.	CSARPTYEQYF	TGCAGTGCTAGACCGACCTACGAGCAGTACTTC
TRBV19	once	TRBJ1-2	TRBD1	CASSMEGAYYGYTF	TGTGCCAGTAGTATGGAGGGGGCATATTATGGCTACACCTTC
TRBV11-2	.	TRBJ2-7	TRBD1	CASSRQGRTYEQYF	TGTGCCAGCAGCCGACAGGGGCGCACCTACGAGCAGTACTTC
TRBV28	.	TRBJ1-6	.	CASTSSPLRNSPLHF	TGTGCCAGCACCAGCTCCCCATTGAGGAACTCACCCCTCCACTTT
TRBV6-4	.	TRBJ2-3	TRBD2	CASSDSSSGGADTQYF	TGTGCCAGCAGTGACTCGTCTAGCGGGGGGGCAGATACGCAGTATTTT
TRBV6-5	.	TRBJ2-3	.	CATRGSNTQYF	TGTGCCACCCGCGGGTCGAATACGCAGTATTTT
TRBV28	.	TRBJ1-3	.	CASSLGGDTGNTIYF	TGTGCCAGCAGTTTAGGGGGGGATACAGGAAACACCATATATTTT
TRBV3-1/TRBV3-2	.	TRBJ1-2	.	CASSPAGDGYTF	TGTGCCAGCAGCCCCGCGGGGGATGGCTACACCTTC
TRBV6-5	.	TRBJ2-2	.	CASTRGRGNTGELFF	TGTGCCAGCACCCGGGGGCGGGGGAACACCGGGGAGCTGTTTTTT
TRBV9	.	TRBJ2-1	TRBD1	CASSPWTGMMNEQFF	TGTGCCAGCAGCCCCTGGACAGGGATGATGAATGAGCAGTTCTTC
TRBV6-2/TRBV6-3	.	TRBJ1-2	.	CASSVDSYGYTF	TGTGCCAGCAGTGTCGACAGCTATGGCTACACCTTC
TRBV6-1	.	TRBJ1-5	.	CASSEAIGGGYQPQHF	TGTGCCAGCAGTGAAGCGATCGGGGGAGGGTATCAGCCCCAGCATTTT
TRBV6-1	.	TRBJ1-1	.	CASSEIRYEAFF	TGTGCCAGCAGTGAAATTCGCTATGAAGCTTTCTTT
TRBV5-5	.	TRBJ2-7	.	CASSLSALDKTYEQYF	TGTGCCAGCAGCTTGTCTGCTCTCGATAAAACCTACGAGCAGTACTTC
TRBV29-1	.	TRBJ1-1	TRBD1	CSVEFKAGGQVEAFF	TGCAGCGTTGAATTTAAGGCAGGGGGCCAGGTTGAAGCTTTCTTT
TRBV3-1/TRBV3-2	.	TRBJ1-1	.	CASSQAAEAFF	TGTGCCAGCAGCCAAGCCGCGGAGGCTTTCTTT
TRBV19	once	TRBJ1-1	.	CASSIWGSNTEAFF	TGTGCCAGTAGTATCTGGGGTTCGAACACTGAAGCTTTCTTT
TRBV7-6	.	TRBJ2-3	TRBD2	CASRPLPSGVSTDTQYF	TGTGCCAGCAGGCCCCTGCCTAGCGGGGTTAGCACAGATACGCAGTATTTT